A selection of T cell receptor beta chains follows, all from one sample in a study of cytomegalovirus exposure and HLA in healthy donors. The data were produced by immunoSEQ multiplex PCR, yet TCRdb's version contains in-frame clones alone and is incomplete. The listing contains over 40,000 clones. What was sequenced was PBMCs. These receptors all come from a middle-aged woman in good health and CMV-seronegative. The CDR3 runs from the conserved cysteine through the conserved F or W. D genes are given only for firm matches.

d_gene	v_gene	j_gene	CDR3nt	CDR3aa
.	TRBV18	TRBJ1-2	TGTGCCAGCTCACCAACAGGCCAAAACTATGGCTACACCTTC	CASSPTGQNYGYTF
.	TRBV6-1	TRBJ1-5	TGTGCCAGCGTTCGGGGACAAGGCAATCAGCCCCAGCATTTT	CASVRGQGNQPQHF
TRBD1	TRBV19	TRBJ2-7	TGTGCCAGTAGTCCAGGGACAGGGATCTACGAGCAGTACTTC	CASSPGTGIYEQYF
TRBD2	TRBV2	TRBJ2-5	TGTGCCAGCAGTGGGGCTAGCGGGGCCGAGACCCAGTACTTC	CASSGASGAETQYF
.	TRBV5-1	TRBJ1-4	TGCGCCAGCAGCTGGGGTGTGCGGGGAGATGATGAAAAACTGTTTTTT	CASSWGVRGDDEKLFF
TRBD2	TRBV9	TRBJ2-1	TGTGCCAGCAGCGTAAGAATAGCGGGACTAGACAATGAGCAGTTCTTC	CASSVRIAGLDNEQFF
.	TRBV21-1	TRBJ1-2	TGTGCCAGCAGCGAGGGACAGGAGAACTATGGCTACACCTTC	CASSEGQENYGYTF
.	TRBV6-5	TRBJ1-4	TGTGCCAGCAGTCCACGGAGGGGGGGAAGTGAAAAACTGTTTTTT	CASSPRRGGSEKLFF
.	TRBV5-1	TRBJ2-6	TGCGCCAGCATGGCATCCTCTGGGGCCAACGTCCTGACTTTC	CASMASSGANVLTF
TRBD1	TRBV19	TRBJ1-5	TGTGCCAGTAGTATTCCCCAAACAGGGGGAGTTCACAATCAGCCCCAGCATTTT	CASSIPQTGGVHNQPQHF
.	TRBV29-1	TRBJ2-3	TGCAGCACACTAGGGGGAGTCGGCACAGATACGCAGTATTTT	CSTLGGVGTDTQYF
TRBD2	TRBV5-1	TRBJ2-2	TGCGCCAGCAGCTTTAGGACTAGCGAAAGCGGGGAGCTGTTTTTT	CASSFRTSESGELFF
.	TRBV7-3	TRBJ2-6	TGTGCCAGCAGCCCAAATTATCTGGGGGCGCCTTCTGGGGCCAACGTCCTGACTTTC	CASSPNYLGAPSGANVLTF